This entry lists 32 T cell receptor beta chains sequenced from one sample in a study of neurological immune-mediated disorders. TCRdb recomputed calls from the 5' RACE reads with MiXCR, one row per CDR3 protein. The sample has fewer than 85,000 distinct CDR3 sequences; 5% to 5.5% are singletons. What was sequenced was PBMCs. The receptors originated from a young woman with multiple sclerosis.

This clonotype has at least ten counts. The chain joins TRBV20-1 to TRBJ2-1, with 14 bases fitting TRBD2. Germline trimming cut 3 bases from V and 4 bases from J; bases unmatched to any gene: 5. The germline CDR1 and CDR2 sequences are DFQATT and SNEGSKA (reference sequence). There are 16 residues in the CDR3. The CDR3 sequence: CSASRLAGGPYNEQFF. Here the CDR3 DNA reads TGCAGTGCTAGTAGACTAGCGGGGGGGCCTTACAATGAGCAGTTCTTC.

This clonotype was seen at least ten times. DNA of the CDR3: TGTGCCAGCAGTTCAGAGGCGGACAGGATGGCCTATGGCTACACCTTC. Its translation: CASSSEADRMAYGYTF. The rearrangement uses TRBV27 and TRBJ1-2, with 7 positions matching TRBD1. CDR1 and CDR2 from the germline V gene are MNHEY and SMNVEV (reference sequence). This CDR3 region has 16 residues. The trim removed 4 bases at V and 4 bases at J, leaving 12 bases unmatched.

This clonotype was observed many times. Here the CDR3 DNA reads TGTGCCAGCAGCCCAAGGGGACTAGCGGGGGGGCCAAGGTTCAAAAACATTCAGTACTTC. Its protein is CASSPRGLAGGPRFKNIQYF. The rearrangement joins TRBV7-2 to TRBJ2-4, with 16 bases fitting TRBD2. The J segment lost 3 bases and the V segment lost 5 bases, leaving 13 bases of the junction unmatched. Germline-derived CDR1 and CDR2 are SGHTA and FQGNSA. The CDR3 has 20 amino acids.

This clonotype was detected many times. The chain recombines TRBV28 with TRBJ2-1; TRBD1 matches at 9 bases. The CDR3 has 16 amino acids. Unmatched junction bases numbered 12, after V lost 5 bases and J lost 7 bases. Looked up from germline, CDR1 is MDHEN and CDR2 is SYDVKM. The CDR3 protein is CASSASPGQGSNEQFF. DNA for the CDR3: TGTGCCAGCAGTGCCTCACCGGGACAGGGTTCGAATGAGCAGTTCTTC.

About this clonotype: The junction shows a germline mismatch at one end, possibly a read error. The chain combines TRBV20-1 with TRBJ2-6, with D perhaps matching TRBD2 (7 bases). Germline-derived CDR1 and CDR2 are DFQATT and SNEGSKA (reference sequence). The CDR3 length is 13 residues. CDR3 protein: CSAPLGGGNVLTF. CDR3 nucleotide sequence: TGCAGTGCGCCCCTAGGGGGGGGCAACGTCCTGACTTTC.

In this sample, this clonotype turned up many times. The chain combines TRBV6-5 with TRBJ1-1; D gene uncertain. Germline V gene data show CDR1 as MNHEY and CDR2 as SVGAGI. V lost 6 bases and J lost 0, with 8 bases in between. The CDR3 has 13 amino acids. The chain's CDR3 is CASRLTLNTEAFF. In nucleotides, the CDR3 is TGTGCCAGCAGGCTAACCCTGAACACTGAAGCTTTCTTT.

This clonotype has a count of ten or more. The J gene is TRBJ1-2, the V gene TRBV5-1; TRBD1 aligns across 9 bases. CDR3 size: 16 residues. Trimming took 4 bases from V and 2 from J; bases not matched to a gene: 9. Germline lookup yields CDR1 SGHRS and CDR2 YFSETQ. The chain's CDR3 is CASSRSTGGWNYGYTF. CDR3 sequence (DNA): TGCGCCAGCAGCAGATCTACAGGGGGCTGGAACTATGGCTACACCTTC.

J is TRBJ2-3 and V is TRBV6-2 or TRBV6-3, with a tentative D call TRBD2 (6 bases). Looked up from germline, CDR1 is MNHEY and CDR2 is SVGEGT. Trimming pared 8 bases from V and 4 bases from J, leaving 16 bases between. This CDR3 spans 14 amino acids. The CDR3: CASGGTGVADTQYF. The CDR3 bases are TGTGCCAGCGGTGGGACTGGGGTCGCAGATACGCAGTATTTT.

This clonotype was found many times. The chain carries TRBV10-3 and TRBJ2-7, with D perhaps matching TRBD1 or TRBD2 (5 bases each). This CDR3 is built from 11 residues. Germline loops: CDR1 ENHRY, CDR2 SYGVKD. V shed 3 bases and J shed 7 bases, with 7 bases lying between them. The CDR3 DNA is TGTGCCATCAGTGACTGGGGGGAGCAGTACTTC. Translating it yields CAISDWGEQYF.

This clonotype was recorded at least ten times. This chain uses TRBV20-1 with TRBJ2-7; D may be TRBD1 (5 bases). This CDR3 has 15 amino acids. V shed 4 bases and J shed 1 base, with 17 bases lying between them. Germline V gene sequence: CDR1 DFQATT, CDR2 SNEGSKA (reference sequence). The CDR3 DNA follows: TGCAGTGCTAATCAGCCAGGGTCCCCGTCCTACGAGCAGTACTTC. Translating gives CSANQPGSPSYEQYF.

This clonotype has more than one count but fewer than ten. The CDR3 loop is CASSIGHTEAFF. In DNA, the CDR3 is TGTGCCAGCAGCATCGGTCACACTGAAGCTTTCTTT. The chain combines TRBV21-1 with TRBJ1-1. TRBV21-1 is assigned pseudogene status. This CDR3 has 12 amino acids.

The sample holds many counts of this clonotype. The chain recombines TRBV20-1 with TRBJ2-7; 7 bases line up with TRBD1. CDR3 length: 13 residues. CDR1 is DFQATT, CDR2 SNEGSKA, per germline (reference sequence). V lost 6 bases to trimming and J lost 3 bases; unmatched junction nucleotides: 8. This CDR3 is CSAKEPGGYEQYV. The CDR3 bases are TGCAGTGCGAAGGAGCCAGGGGGCTACGAGCAGTACGTC.

The chain couples TRBV7-8 to TRBJ1-2, with a tentative D call TRBD1 (6 bases). The CDR3 consists of 14 residues. The V gene's germline CDR1 is SGHVS and CDR2 FQNEAQ. Trimming removed 3 bases at V and 4 bases at J, with 12 bases between. CDR3 sequence: CASSLGGQSYGYTF. For the CDR3, the DNA is TGTGCCAGCAGCTTGGGGGGGCAGAGCTATGGCTACACCTTC.

The V call is TRBV5-1, the J call TRBJ1-1; D remains unclear. This CDR3 has 14 amino acids. Trimming pared 6 bases from V and 1 base from J, leaving 13 bases between. Germline V CDR1 and CDR2: SGHRS, YFSETQ. The CDR3 nucleotides read TGCGCCAGCACGAAGGTGGGAGGGAACACTGAAGCTTTCTTT. Translated: CASTKVGGNTEAFF.

The chain couples TRBV5-1 to TRBJ2-1; D ambiguous. Between the trimmed V and J ends, which lost 2 bases and 9 bases, there was a span of 9 bases. The length of the CDR3 is 12 residues. The germline V gene has CDR1 SGHRS and CDR2 YFSETQ. For the CDR3, the DNA is TGCGCCAGCAGCTTTAACGACGGTGAGCAGTTCTTC. Translating it yields CASSFNDGEQFF.

In this sample, this clonotype turned up many times. This chain links TRBV7-8 with TRBJ1-1; D is unclear. V was clipped by 1 base and J by 4 bases, with 7 bases between them. Germline CDR1 and CDR2: SGHVS and FQNEAQ. The CDR3 is 13 amino acids. The CDR3 coding sequence is TGTGCCAGCAGCTTAGATAAGAGCACTGAAGCTTTCTTT. It encodes CASSLDKSTEAFF.

This clonotype showed up just a few times. The chain is built from TRBV20-1 and TRBJ1-1; D uncertain. Trimming removed 3 bases at V and 10 bases at J, with 15 bases between. The CDR3 consists of 12 residues. CDR1 is DFQATT and CDR2 is SNEGSKA in the germline V gene (reference sequence). This CDR3 reads CSARIESGRAFF. The CDR3 region has the DNA TGCAGTGCTAGGATTGAGAGTGGTCGAGCTTTCTTT.

At least ten counts were recorded for this clonotype. This rearrangement joins TRBV20-1 to TRBJ2-7, with 11 bases that match TRBD2. The CDR3 is made up of 15 amino acids. Per germline, CDR1 DFQATT and CDR2 SNEGSKA (reference sequence). Germline trimming cut 5 bases from V and 3 bases from J; bases unmatched to any gene: 9. Written as DNA, the CDR3 is TGCAGTGCTCCCGTACTAGCGGGAGCGTTCTACGAGCAGTACTTC. Translation: CSAPVLAGAFYEQYF.

This clonotype was observed many times. V usage is TRBV7-3 and J usage is TRBJ2-3; the D is unclear. CDR3 length: 16 amino acids. The germline CDR1 and CDR2 sequences are SGHTA and FQGTGA. V lost 1 base and J lost 4, with 15 bases in between. DNA for the CDR3: TGTGCCAGCAGCTTAATGGGTCTAGTGGAGCCAGATACGCAGTATTTT. It translates to CASSLMGLVEPDTQYF.

In its sample, this clonotype was seen many times. This chain uses TRBV20-1 with TRBJ2-1, with TRBD1 matching over 8 bases. The length of the CDR3 is 13 residues. CDR1 DFQATT and CDR2 SNEGSKA come from the germline V gene (reference sequence). The V segment lost 6 bases and the J segment 6 bases; nucleotides outside the gene matches: 7. CDR3 sequence: CSAPGQGGNEQFF. CDR3 coding DNA: TGCAGTGCACCCGGACAGGGCGGCAATGAGCAGTTCTTC.

This clonotype was detected many times. The chain is built from TRBV3-1 and TRBJ1-2; the match to TRBD1 covers 12 bases. The CDR3 is 16 amino acids. CDR1 is LGHDT, CDR2 YNNKEL, per germline (reference sequence). V lost 4 bases to trimming and J lost 6 bases; unmatched junction nucleotides: 9. This CDR3 reads CASSRSFGTGGDGYTF. In nucleotides, the CDR3 is TGTGCCAGCAGCCGCTCGTTCGGGACAGGGGGCGATGGCTACACCTTC.

This clonotype was seen ten or more times. The chain combines TRBV6-6 with TRBJ1-3, with D tentatively TRBD1 (5 bases). Germline V gene lookup returns CDR1 MNHNY and CDR2 SVGAGI (reference sequence). The CDR3 sequence is 19 residues long. V lost 0 bases to trimming and J lost 2 bases, with 20 bases between them. CDR3 bases: TGTGCCAGCAGTTACTCGCGGGGGTCAAGAAGAATAACTGGAAACACCATATATTTT. Protein sequence: CASSYSRGSRRITGNTIYF.

This clonotype was recorded at least ten times. CDR3 DNA: TGTGCCACCAGCAGAGATGGTCGGAATGAGCAGTTCTTC. The encoded protein is CATSRDGRNEQFF. The rearrangement uses TRBV15 and TRBJ2-1; D is undetermined. Deletions cut 0 bases from V and 7 bases from J, with 7 bases between. Germline CDR1 LNHNV, CDR2 YYDKDF (reference sequence). The CDR3 is 13 residues long. Full variable domain (rest looked up from reference TRBV15 and TRBJ2-1): DAMVIQNPRYQVTQFGKPVTLSCSQTLNHNVMYWYQQKSSQAPKLLFHYYDKDFNNEADTPDNFQSRRPNTSFCFLDIRSPGLGDTAMYLCATSRDGRNEQFFGPGTRLTVL.

The V and J genes are TRBV29-1 and TRBJ2-3; D gene unclear. V was pared by 7 bases and J by 1 base, with 12 bases between. In germline, CDR1 is SQVTM, CDR2 ANQGSEA. CDR3 size: 13 residues. CDR3 nucleotides: TGCAGCGCCGCCCCCCGGGGCACAGATACGCAGTATTTT. It yields the protein CSAAPRGTDTQYF.

This clonotype was observed a few times. J is TRBJ1-2 and V is TRBV5-1; D gene unclear. The V end was cut by 4 bases, the J end by 8 bases, with 21 bases between. Germline-derived CDR1 and CDR2 are SGHRS and YFSETQ. The CDR3 has 15 amino acids. The CDR3 bases are TGCGCCAGCAGCCTACAAGGTCCCGGGGTTAAGGGCTACACCTTC. Translated: CASSLQGPGVKGYTF.

This clonotype has only a few counts. The chain has TRBV12-3 or TRBV12-4 and TRBJ2-1; the match to TRBD1 covers 11 bases. This CDR3 contains 15 residues. The V gene end was trimmed by 6 bases and the J gene end by 3 bases; junction bases not matched to a gene: 4. The CDR3 is CASRWTGGDYNEQFF. CDR3 bases: TGTGCCAGCAGATGGACAGGGGGCGACTACAATGAGCAGTTCTTC.

This clonotype was counted at least ten times. It may be a read error: a sequence one base away is much more abundant. The chain joins TRBV5-1 to TRBJ2-1, with D uncertain. The CDR3 length is 14 residues. CDR1 is SGHRS, CDR2 YFSETQ, per germline. The V end lost 1 base, the J end lost 6 bases, and 11 bases lay between the germline ends. The CDR3 DNA follows: TGCGCCAGCAGCTTGTCGGGTTTTGGCAATGAGCAGTTCTTC. This codes for CASSLSGFGNEQFF. The full variable domain, in which reference TRBV5-1 and TRBJ2-1 provide the parts outside the CDR3, is KAGVTQTPRYLIKTRGQQVTLSCSPISGHRSVSWYQQTPGQGLQFLFEYFSETQRNKGNFPGRFSGRQFSNSRSEMNVSTLELGDSALYLCASSLSGFGNEQFFGPGTRLTVL.

This clonotype has a count of ten or more. The genes are TRBV20-1 and TRBJ1-4, with 8 bases fitting TRBD1. Germline CDR1 reads DFQATT; CDR2 reads SNEGSKA (reference sequence). The CDR3 runs 14 residues. The ends lost 5 bases at V and 5 bases at J; junction bases unmatched: 7. CDR3 protein: CSAQRGTGNEKLFF. As DNA, the CDR3 is TGCAGTGCTCAACGGGGGACAGGCAATGAAAAACTGTTTTTT.

There are many counts of this clonotype. This chain connects TRBV2 to TRBJ1-5; 8 nucleotides line up with TRBD1. Unmatched junction bases numbered 6, after V lost 5 bases and J lost 3 bases. The CDR3 runs 15 residues. Germline V gene lookup returns CDR1 SNHLY and CDR2 FYNNEI. The CDR3 DNA is TGTGCCAGCAGTACAACAGGGGGTATCAATCAGCCCCAGCATTTT. Translation gives CASSTTGGINQPQHF.

The chain joins TRBV28 to TRBJ2-7, with D possibly being TRBD1 (7 bases). The V gene's germline CDR1 is MDHEN and CDR2 SYDVKM. Trimming shortened V by 3 bases and J by 3 bases, and 18 bases separated the two germline ends. The CDR3 consists of 16 residues. The CDR3 coding sequence is TGTGCCAGCAGTTTGGTGACAGGGAGGTCCCACTACGAGCAGTACTTC. Translated, it gives CASSLVTGRSHYEQYF.

The sample holds a few counts of this clonotype. This chain links TRBV5-1 with TRBJ2-2, with D possibly TRBD2 on 5 matching bases. The germline V and J ends were trimmed by 4 bases and 0 bases, with 13 bases remaining between them. This CDR3 region has 16 residues. Germline CDR1 SGHRS, CDR2 YFSETQ. The CDR3, as DNA: TGCGCCAGCAGCACCGGTCCAGCGGCGAACACCGGGGAGCTGTTTTTT. It codes for CASSTGPAANTGELFF.

This clonotype was seen repeatedly, ten times or more. This chain connects TRBV28 to TRBJ1-1, with D possibly matching TRBD1 (6 bases). The CDR3 has 16 residues. The V gene's germline CDR1 is MDHEN and CDR2 SYDVKM. V lost 5 bases, J lost 4 bases, and 20 bases lay in between. The CDR3 DNA sequence: TGTGCCAGCAGTCCCCCATTACAGGGTGGGGGCACTGAAGCTTTCTTT. Amino acid sequence: CASSPPLQGGGTEAFF. The variable domain in full, completed from reference TRBV28 and TRBJ1-1, reads DVKVTQSSRYLVKRTGEKVFLECVQDMDHENMFWYRQDPGLGLRLIYFSYDVKMKEKGDIPEGYSVSREKKERFSLILESASTNQTSMYLCASSPPLQGGGTEAFFGQGTRLTVV.